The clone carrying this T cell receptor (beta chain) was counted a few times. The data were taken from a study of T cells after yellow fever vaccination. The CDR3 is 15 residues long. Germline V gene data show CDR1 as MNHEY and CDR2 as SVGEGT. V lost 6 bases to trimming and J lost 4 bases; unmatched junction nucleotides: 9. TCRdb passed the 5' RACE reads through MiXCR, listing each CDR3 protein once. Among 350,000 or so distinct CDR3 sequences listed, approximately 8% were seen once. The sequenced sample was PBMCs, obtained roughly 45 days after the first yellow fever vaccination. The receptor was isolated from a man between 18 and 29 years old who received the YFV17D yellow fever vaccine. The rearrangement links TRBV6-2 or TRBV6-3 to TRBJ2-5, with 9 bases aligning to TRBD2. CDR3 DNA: TGTGCCAGCAGCCCTGGGACTAGCCGGCGAGAGACCCAGTACTTC. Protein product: CASSPGTSRRETQYF.